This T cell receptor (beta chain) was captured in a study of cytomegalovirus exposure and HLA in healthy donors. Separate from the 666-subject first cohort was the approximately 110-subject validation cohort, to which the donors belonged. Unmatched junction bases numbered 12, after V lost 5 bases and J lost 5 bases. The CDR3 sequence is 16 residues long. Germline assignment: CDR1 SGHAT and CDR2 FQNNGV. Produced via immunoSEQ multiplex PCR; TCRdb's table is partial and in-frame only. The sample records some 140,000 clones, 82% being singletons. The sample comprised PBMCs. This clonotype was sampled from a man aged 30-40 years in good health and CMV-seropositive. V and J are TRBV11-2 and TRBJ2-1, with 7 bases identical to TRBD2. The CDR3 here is CASSRGEGWPHNEQFF. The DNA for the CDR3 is TGTGCCAGCAGCCGAGGGGAGGGGTGGCCCCACAATGAGCAGTTCTTC.